Listed below are T cell receptor beta chains from one sample, sequenced in a study of CD8+ T cells in alopecia areata. This table comes from immunoSEQ multiplex PCR, and its TCRdb copy is limited to in-frame clones, with some not included. The sample includes around 150,000 clones, 62% of them seen just once. The sequenced sample consisted of CD8+ T cells sorted from blood. Receptors originate from a human donor in good health. Each CDR3 is given with its conserved first and last residue. D genes are given only for firm matches. Rows may omit the clone size; those that give it use once, few, many or a size class.

TRBJ2-4 | TRBV30 | . | . | TGTGCCTGGAGTCCCAACCCAGGGGCGGTAGCCAAAAACATTCAGTACTTC | CAWSPNPGAVAKNIQYF
TRBJ2-7 | TRBV27 | . | few | TGTGCCAGCAGTCCTTCGGGTGGAGCCTACGAGCAGTACTTC | CASSPSGGAYEQYF
TRBJ2-1 | TRBV5-6 | . | . | TGTGCCAGCAGCTTGTTAATCGTCGGGCGCGAGCAGTTCTTC | CASSLLIVGREQFF
TRBJ1-2 | TRBV5-8 | TRBD1 | . | TGTGCCAGCAGCCTCCGACAGGGCTTGTTGTCAGGCTACACCTTC | CASSLRQGLLSGYTF
TRBJ2-7 | TRBV27 | . | . | TGTGCCAGCAGTGAGACTCGAGTGTTTGGGGCTTCCGAGCAGTACTTC | CASSETRVFGASEQYF
TRBJ1-1 | TRBV29-1 | . | once | TGCAGCGTTGAGTCCGGAAGAGCTTTCTTT | CSVESGRAFF
TRBJ2-1 | TRBV11-2 | TRBD1 | . | TGTGCCAGCAGCCCTGCGGACAGGGGAGTTTACAATGAGCAGTTCTTC | CASSPADRGVYNEQFF
TRBJ2-2 | TRBV5-1 | TRBD2 | . | TGCGCCAGCAGCAATCCGGGGGGCACCGGGGAGCTGTTTTTT | CASSNPGGTGELFF
TRBJ1-2 | TRBV14 | TRBD1 | . | TGTGCCAGCAGCCTTGGACAGGGGAGCTATGGCTACACCTTC | CASSLGQGSYGYTF
TRBJ2-1 | TRBV5-6 | . | . | TGTGCCAGCAGCTTGGCTGGGAATGAGCAGTTCTTC | CASSLAGNEQFF
TRBJ2-5 | TRBV4-1 | TRBD2 | . | TGCGCCAGCAGCCAAGATCTTCGCGGGAGAGGCGAGACCCAGTACTTC | CASSQDLRGRGETQYF
TRBJ1-1 | TRBV2 | . | . | TGTGCCAGCAGTGATTGGGGTGGGCAGAACACTGAAGCTTTCTTT | CASSDWGGQNTEAFF
TRBJ1-5 | TRBV27 | TRBD1 | . | TGTGCCAGCAGTTACAGGGGTTCGGATCAGCCCCAGCATTTT | CASSYRGSDQPQHF
TRBJ1-1 | TRBV14 | . | . | TGTGCCAGCAGCCAAGATTACAGGATGACTGAAGCTTTCTTT | CASSQDYRMTEAFF
TRBJ2-7 | TRBV27 | . | . | TGTGCCAGCAGTTTATCCGGTGCCGTACACGAGCAGTACTTC | CASSLSGAVHEQYF
TRBJ2-1 | TRBV6-1 | TRBD2 | . | TGTGCCAGCAGTGAGGGACTAGCGGTTCTCAATGAGCAGTTCTTC | CASSEGLAVLNEQFF
TRBJ2-1 | TRBV6-6 | TRBD2 | . | TGTGCCAGCAGCTTGAATAGCGGGGACATCCACTTCTTC | CASSLNSGDIHFF
TRBJ2-1 | TRBV5-6 | TRBD1 | . | TGTGCCAGCAGCGACCCAACCGGGACAGGGGGCTATGAGCAGTTCTTC | CASSDPTGTGGYEQFF
TRBJ2-6 | TRBV4-2 | . | . | TGTGCCAGCAGCCAAGAAGGCAGGGCCAACGTCCTGACTTTC | CASSQEGRANVLTF
TRBJ1-2 | TRBV29-1 | . | . | TGCAGCGTTGAAAGGCGGATCTATGGCTACACCTTC | CSVERRIYGYTF
TRBJ1-1 | TRBV5-6 | . | . | TGTGCCAGCAGCAACCGGGATGGGGGAGCTTTCTTT | CASSNRDGGAFF
TRBJ1-2 | TRBV5-4 | TRBD1 | once | TGTGCCAGCAGCTGGAGGACAGGGGGCAGCTATGGCTACACCTTC | CASSWRTGGSYGYTF
TRBJ1-1 | TRBV6-1 | . | . | TGTGCCAGCAACCAGGCGGAGAACACTGAAGCTTTCTTT | CASNQAENTEAFF
TRBJ2-5 | TRBV6-5 | TRBD1 | . | TGTGCCAGTTCAGGGGGTAGAGAGACCCAGTACTTC | CASSGGRETQYF
TRBJ2-7 | TRBV19 | . | . | TGTGCCAGTGGGACATCCTACGAGCAGTACTTC | CASGTSYEQYF
TRBJ2-1 | TRBV7-8 | . | . | TGTGCCAGCAGCTTAGCGGGAGTATCCTACAATGAGCAGTTCTTC | CASSLAGVSYNEQFF
TRBJ2-7 | TRBV29-1 | . | . | TGCAGCGTTGGAACGGGTCTCGAGCAGTACTTC | CSVGTGLEQYF
TRBJ1-2 | TRBV4-1 | TRBD1 | . | TGCGCCAGCAGCGTGCAAGCAACAGGGGACTATGGCTACACCTTC | CASSVQATGDYGYTF
TRBJ2-7 | TRBV7-9 | TRBD2 | . | TGTGCCAGCAGCCAGACTAGCGGTGTCAACGAGCAGTACTTC | CASSQTSGVNEQYF
TRBJ2-7 | TRBV29-1 | TRBD1 | once | TGCAGCGTGGACACAGGGGGCGAGCAGTACTTC | CSVDTGGEQYF
TRBJ2-7 | TRBV9 | . | . | TGTGCCAGCAGCGCCACAGGGTACGAGCAGTACTTC | CASSATGYEQYF
TRBJ2-7 | TRBV9 | . | . | TGTGCCAGCAGCCCAATTGGGTCGGGGGCTCTCGAGCAGTACTTC | CASSPIGSGALEQYF
TRBJ1-2 | TRBV29-1 | . | . | TGCAGCGTTGTTTCGAGGAACAGCTATGGCTACACCTTC | CSVVSRNSYGYTF
TRBJ1-1 | TRBV9 | . | . | TGTGCCAGCAGCGCACAGACAGCGAACACTGAAGCTTTCTTT | CASSAQTANTEAFF
TRBJ1-5 | TRBV27 | . | . | TGTGCCAGCAGTTTATCAGGGGTTCAGCCCCAGCATTTT | CASSLSGVQPQHF
TRBJ2-5 | TRBV29-1 | . | . | TGCAGCGTTGAAGAGCCCAGCGGGCGACTACAAGAGACCCAGTACTTC | CSVEEPSGRLQETQYF
TRBJ2-7 | TRBV27 | . | . | TGTGCCAGCAGTTTTATCGCTGACACCTCCTACGAGCAGTACTTC | CASSFIADTSYEQYF
TRBJ1-5 | TRBV6-5 | . | . | TGTGCCAGCAGTCCGGACAGTAATCAGCCCCAGCATTTT | CASSPDSNQPQHF
TRBJ2-3 | TRBV25-1 | TRBD1 | . | TGTGCCAGCAGGGATACCGGGACAGGGCTCACAGATACGCAGTATTTT | CASRDTGTGLTDTQYF
TRBJ2-5 | TRBV13 | . | . | TGTGCCAGCAGCTTATCTAACCAAGAGACCCAGTACTTC | CASSLSNQETQYF
TRBJ2-1 | TRBV7-9 | TRBD2 | . | TGTGCCAGCAGCTCCGAAGGGACTAGCGGGAACGCCTACAATGAGCAGTTCTTC | CASSSEGTSGNAYNEQFF
TRBJ2-7 | TRBV7-8 | TRBD1 | . | TGTGCCAGCAGCTTCGGGACAGGGATGCACGAGCAGTACTTC | CASSFGTGMHEQYF
TRBJ2-1 | TRBV29-1 | TRBD2 | few | TGCAGCGCCGATGGCCTAGCGGGGCGTCGTAGGGATGAGCAGTTCTTC | CSADGLAGRRRDEQFF
TRBJ1-1 | TRBV5-1 | . | . | TGCGCCAGCAGCGGGGGAGAAAGTGAAGCTTTCTTT | CASSGGESEAFF